A selection of T cell receptor beta chains follows, all from one sample in a study of cytomegalovirus exposure and HLA in healthy donors. This table comes from immunoSEQ multiplex PCR, and its TCRdb copy is limited to in-frame clones, with some not included. The sample lists over 110,000 clones, approximately 73% occurring once. The sample was PBMCs. The receptors stem from a woman aged 35 to 49 in good health and CMV-seronegative. Each CDR3 is given without its conserved first and last residue. Each record gives: J gene, V gene, CDR3 protein.

TRBJ1-1 TRBV4-1 ASSQGGYRQVNTEAF
TRBJ2-2 TRBV7-8 ASSFRVLTGELF
TRBJ1-4 TRBV5-1 ASSLGRVNEKLF
TRBJ1-3 TRBV7-9 ASSSPQGSGNTIY
TRBJ2-1 TRBV29-1 SADTDRVYNEQF
TRBJ1-1 TRBV9 ASSAWGGEKAF
TRBJ2-1 TRBV10-3 AISESYLVGQF
TRBJ2-5 TRBV7-2 ASSFQGSNQETQY
TRBJ1-6 TRBV21-1 ASSKDGATGNNSPLH
TRBJ2-5 TRBV6-1 ASSELRDYIKRVQY
TRBJ1-6 TRBV11-3 ASSLGIGSPLH
TRBJ1-1 TRBV7-2 ASSLGGGPWTEAF
TRBJ2-1 TRBV7-6 ASSLGSGGGVTNEQF
TRBJ1-1 TRBV4-2 ASSQDRTANTEAF
TRBJ2-2 TRBV9 ASSVTSGNTGELF
TRBJ2-3 TRBV9 ASSVFGSTDTQY
TRBJ2-3 TRBV5-4 ASSSRTGGADTQY
TRBJ2-2 TRBV29-1 SVAGRDYGELF
TRBJ1-4 TRBV6-1 ASSEGGGRAEKLF
TRBJ1-2 TRBV11-2 ASSGRTPQDGYT
TRBJ1-1 TRBV6-1 ASSFSIWTEAF